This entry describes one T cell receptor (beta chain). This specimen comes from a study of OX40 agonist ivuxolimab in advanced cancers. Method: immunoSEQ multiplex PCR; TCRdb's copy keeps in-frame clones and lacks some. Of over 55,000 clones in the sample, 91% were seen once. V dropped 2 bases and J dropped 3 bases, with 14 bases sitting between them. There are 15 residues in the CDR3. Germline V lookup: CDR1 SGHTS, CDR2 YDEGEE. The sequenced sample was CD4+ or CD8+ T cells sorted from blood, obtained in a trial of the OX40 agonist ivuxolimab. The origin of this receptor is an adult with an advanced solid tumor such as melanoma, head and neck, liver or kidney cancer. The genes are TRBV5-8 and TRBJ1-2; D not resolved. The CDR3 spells CASSLLGSLYYGYTF. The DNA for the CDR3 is TGTGCCAGCAGCTTACTGGGGTCCCTTTACTATGGCTACACCTTC.